This TCR beta chain was sequenced during a study of blood T cell repertoires in COVID-19. Study details: Both acute and convalescent COVID-19 samples were obtained from the United States, Italy and Spain.

Germline V gene lookup returns CDR1 SGHRS and CDR2 YFSETQ. There are 13 residues in the CDR3. V shed 0 bases and J shed 2 bases, with 5 bases lying between them. Original handling: Using reference gene primer amplification, nucleated cell counts were estimated. Method: immunoSEQ multiplex PCR; TCRdb's copy keeps in-frame clones and lacks some. V and J calls and clone size are copied from that table; D and trimming were computed from the DNA. The sample holds fewer than 200,000 clones, 70% to 90% seen once. Sequenced material: peripheral blood. The clonotype comes from a man aged 50 or older who had recovered from COVID-19. The chain joins TRBV5-1 to TRBJ2-5; no firm D call. This CDR3 reads CASSLELQETQYF. CDR3 nucleotide sequence: TGCGCCAGCAGCTTGGAACTGCAAGAGACCCAGTACTTC.